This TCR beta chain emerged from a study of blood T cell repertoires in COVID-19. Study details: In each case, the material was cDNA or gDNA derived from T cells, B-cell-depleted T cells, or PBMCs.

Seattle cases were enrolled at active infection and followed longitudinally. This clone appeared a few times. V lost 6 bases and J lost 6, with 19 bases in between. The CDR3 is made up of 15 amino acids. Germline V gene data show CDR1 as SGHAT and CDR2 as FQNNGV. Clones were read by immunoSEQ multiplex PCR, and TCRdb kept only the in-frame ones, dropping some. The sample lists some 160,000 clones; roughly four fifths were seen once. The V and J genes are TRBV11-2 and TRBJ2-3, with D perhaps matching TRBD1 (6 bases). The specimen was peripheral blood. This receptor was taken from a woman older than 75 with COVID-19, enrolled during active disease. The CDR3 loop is CASSLARGNLDTQYF. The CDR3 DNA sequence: TGTGCCAGCAGTCTAGCTAGGGGGAACCTCGATACGCAGTATTTT.